Below, 24 T cell receptor beta chains from the same sample are listed, as sequenced in a study of cytomegalovirus exposure and HLA in healthy donors. Amplification used 60 Vbeta primers and 13 Jbeta primers. The protocol was immunoSEQ multiplex PCR, while the TCRdb copy is restricted to in-frame clones and leaves out a portion. The table includes approximately 100,000 clones, 74% detected once. The specimen was PBMCs. These receptor sequences come from a human donor in good health.

In nucleotides, the CDR3 is TGTGCCTGGAGTGTACGTCAGGGATCCACTGAAGCTTTCTTT. This codes for CAWSVRQGSTEAFF. The J gene is TRBJ1-1, the V gene TRBV30, with D tentatively TRBD1 (5 bases). CDR1 and CDR2 from the germline V gene are GTSNPN and SVGIG (reference sequence). This CDR3 is built from 14 residues. V dropped 0 bases and J dropped 4 bases, with 12 bases sitting between them. The whole variable domain, filled in from reference TRBV30 and TRBJ1-1, reads SQTIHQWPATLVQPVGSPLSLECTVEGTSNPNLYWYRQAAGRGLQLLFYSVGIGQISSEVPQNLSASRPQDRQFILSSKKLLLSDSGFYLCAWSVRQGSTEAFFGQGTRLTVV.

The CDR3 sequence: CASSSSNTEAFF. In DNA, the CDR3 is TGTGCCAGCAGTTCGTCGAACACTGAAGCTTTCTTT. V and J are TRBV28 and TRBJ1-1; D is undetermined. The CDR3 extends over 12 amino acids. The germline V gene encodes CDR1 MDHEN and CDR2 SYDVKM. V dropped 4 bases and J dropped 1 base, with 4 bases sitting between them.

This CDR3 reads CASSLGTRANYGYTF. DNA of the CDR3: TGTGCCAGCAGTTTGGGGACAAGAGCGAACTATGGCTACACCTTC. The rearrangement uses TRBV28 and TRBJ1-2; possible D gene TRBD1, 6 bases. The germline V and J ends were trimmed by 3 bases and 2 bases, with 13 bases remaining between them. From germline, CDR1 is MDHEN and CDR2 SYDVKM. CDR3 length: 15 residues.

The sample holds one count of this clone. This chain uses TRBV5-6 with TRBJ1-3; 11 nucleotides align to TRBD1. Per the germline V gene, CDR1 is SGHDT and CDR2 is YYEEEE. CDR3 size: 17 residues. V lost 4 bases and J lost 2; bases outside the gene matches: 8. This chain's CDR3 is CASSIGQGALAGNTIYF. As DNA, the CDR3 is TGTGCCAGCAGCATAGGACAGGGGGCATTGGCTGGAAACACCATATATTTT.

The V gene is TRBV19, the J gene TRBJ2-3; 8 bases line up with TRBD2. V dropped 1 base and J dropped 0; count of bases not matched to a gene: 6. CDR1 and CDR2 (germline): LNHDA, SQIVND (reference sequence). CDR3 length: 17 amino acids. This chain's CDR3 is CASSIVWGLDSTDTQYF. Written as DNA, the CDR3 is TGTGCCAGTAGTATAGTTTGGGGACTAGATAGCACAGATACGCAGTATTTT.

The chain has TRBV30 and TRBJ2-7; 10 bases are shared with TRBD2. V lost 4 bases and J lost 2; bases outside the gene matches: 8. Germline CDR1 and CDR2: GTSNPN and SVGIG (reference sequence). CDR3 length: 15 amino acids. CDR3 DNA: TGTGCCTGGAAGAGGGCTAGCGGGGGTGCCTACGAGCAGTACTTC. As protein: CAWKRASGGAYEQYF.

The J gene is TRBJ1-5, the V gene TRBV29-1; TRBD1 matches at 9 bases. This CDR3 has 15 amino acids. Germline lookup yields CDR1 SQVTM and CDR2 ANQGSEA. J lost 5 bases, V lost 6 bases, and 11 bases had no gene match. CDR3 protein: CSVTYLTGGDQPQHF. DNA for the CDR3: TGCAGCGTAACCTATCTAACAGGGGGCGATCAGCCCCAGCATTTT.

The chain joins TRBV28 to TRBJ2-4; D is ambiguous. V lost 6 bases and J lost 0, with 12 bases in between. Germline CDR1 reads MDHEN; CDR2 reads SYDVKM. CDR3 size: 15 residues. CDR3 nucleotides: TGTGCCAGCAGCCCCGTAAGCTTAGCCAAAAACATTCAGTACTTC. As protein: CASSPVSLAKNIQYF.

The chain links TRBV4-1 to TRBJ1-1; TRBD1 might be the D (5 bases). Germline V gene data show CDR1 as MGHRA and CDR2 as YSYEKL. Trimming removed 2 bases at V and 3 bases at J, with 13 bases between. The CDR3 length is 15 residues. The CDR3 nucleotides read TGCGCCAGCAGCCAACGGGGGTTGTCGGACACTGAAGCTTTCTTT. This sequence encodes CASSQRGLSDTEAFF.

The gene calls are TRBV11-2 and TRBJ1-4, with 8 bases that match TRBD1. The V gene end was trimmed by 5 bases and the J gene end by 7 bases; junction bases not matched to a gene: 9. This CDR3 is built from 15 residues. CDR1 and CDR2 from the germline V gene are SGHAT and FQNNGV. For the CDR3, the DNA is TGTGCCAGCAGCCCGAGACAGGGGACGAGTGAAAAACTGTTTTTT. Amino acid sequence: CASSPRQGTSEKLFF.

The J gene is TRBJ2-3, the V gene TRBV7-2; TRBD2 might be the D (6 bases). The CDR3 length is 14 residues. Germline V lookup: CDR1 SGHTA, CDR2 FQGNSA. With 5 bases removed from V and 6 bases from J, the gap between germline ends came to 15 bases. CDR3 protein: CASSPTGSGDTQYF. The CDR3 coding sequence is TGTGCCAGCAGCCCCACCGGGAGCGGGGATACGCAGTATTTT.

The chain links TRBV30 to TRBJ1-1, with 7 positions matching TRBD1. CDR1 and CDR2 from the germline V gene are GTSNPN and SVGIG (reference sequence). CDR3 length equals 15 residues. After removal of 3 bases from V and 1 base from J, the junction contained 8 bases not matched to a gene. CDR3: CAWSRTGTANTEAFF. The CDR3 DNA follows: TGTGCCTGGAGCCGAACCGGGACAGCGAACACTGAAGCTTTCTTT.

The V call is TRBV28, the J call TRBJ1-5; D may be TRBD1 (6 bases). Germline loops: CDR1 MDHEN, CDR2 SYDVKM. The V gene lost 5 bases and the J gene lost 5 bases, with 13 bases spanning the gap. The CDR3 loop spans 14 amino acids. The CDR3 loop reads CASSKDRMDQPQHF. In nucleotides, the CDR3 is TGTGCCAGCAGTAAAGACAGGATGGATCAGCCCCAGCATTTT.

The genes are TRBV5-1 and TRBJ1-1; maybe TRBD1 (6 bases). V lost 2 bases and J 0 bases, leaving 11 bases between the germline ends. The germline V gene encodes CDR1 SGHRS and CDR2 YFSETQ. The CDR3 is 15 amino acids. The CDR3 DNA reads as TGCGCCAGCAGCTTAAGTGGACAGTTGAACACTGAAGCTTTCTTT. It specifies CASSLSGQLNTEAFF.

V and J are TRBV7-9 and TRBJ2-5; 7 bases agree with TRBD2. Germline V gives CDR1 SEHNR, CDR2 FQNEAQ (reference sequence). V lost 6 bases and J lost 3; bases outside the gene matches: 7. The length of the CDR3 is 14 residues. The CDR3 loop is CASSGASGKETQYF. The CDR3 nucleotides are TGTGCCAGCAGTGGGGCTAGCGGAAAAGAGACCCAGTACTTC. Complete variable domain (other parts from reference TRBV7-9 and TRBJ2-5): DTGVSQNPRHKITKRGQNVTFRCDPISEHNRLYWYRQTLGQGPEFLTYFQNEAQLEKSRLLSDRFSAERPKGSFSTLEIQRTEQGDSAMYLCASSGASGKETQYFGPGTRLLVL.

The chain is built from TRBV7-9 and TRBJ1-3; D remains ambiguous. With 0 bases removed from V and 4 bases from J, the gap between germline ends came to 19 bases. This CDR3 spans 18 amino acids. Germline loops: CDR1 SEHNR, CDR2 FQNEAQ (reference sequence). DNA for the CDR3: TGTGCCAGCAGCTTAGCCCCGAGACAACAGAGTATGGGAAACACCATATATTTT. Its translation is CASSLAPRQQSMGNTIYF.

The chain is built from TRBV9 and TRBJ2-2; D call uncertain. Trimming removed 0 bases at V and 2 bases at J, with 11 bases between. The germline V gene has CDR1 SGDLS and CDR2 YYNGEE. CDR3 length equals 16 residues. CDR3 sequence: CASSVGELPNTGELFF. The CDR3 DNA is TGTGCCAGCAGCGTAGGAGAGCTCCCCAACACCGGGGAGCTGTTTTTT.

J is TRBJ2-1 and V is TRBV7-2; TRBD2 matches 11 bases. This CDR3 comprises 17 residues. Germline CDR1 and CDR2: SGHTA and FQGNSA. V was clipped by 6 bases and J by 7 bases; unmatched bases: 14. The CDR3, as DNA: TGTGCCAGCAGGCTTACGATAGGGACTAGCGGAAAAAATGAGCAGTTCTTC. This translates into CASRLTIGTSGKNEQFF. The variable domain in full, completed from reference TRBV7-2 and TRBJ2-1, reads GAGVSQSPSNKVTEKGKDVELRCDPISGHTALYWYRQSLGQGLEFLIYFQGNSAPDKSGLPSDRFSAERTGGSVSTLTIQRTQQEDSAVYLCASRLTIGTSGKNEQFFGPGTRLTVL.

The chain combines TRBV5-4 with TRBJ2-4; 10 bases align to TRBD1. Trimming took 3 bases from V and 8 from J; bases not matched to a gene: 5. This CDR3 is built from 14 residues. CDR1 and CDR2 from the germline V gene are SGHNT and YYREEE (reference sequence). The CDR3 nucleotides are TGTGCCAGCAGCTGGGACAGGGGAGGTGACATTCAGTACTTC. Encoded protein: CASSWDRGGDIQYF.

This clone was recorded a few times. V and J are TRBV5-1 and TRBJ1-1, with 7 bases matching TRBD1. The germline gives CDR1 SGHRS, CDR2 YFSETQ. With 4 bases clipped from V and 1 base from J, the junction kept 7 bases outside the gene matches. The CDR3 is made up of 15 amino acids. CDR3: CASSKLQGPNTEAFF. In DNA form, the CDR3 reads TGCGCCAGCAGCAAACTACAGGGGCCGAACACTGAAGCTTTCTTT.

CDR3 coding DNA: TGTGCCAGCAGCTTAATGACTAGCGGGTCCTACAATGAGCAGTTCTTC. Amino acids: CASSLMTSGSYNEQFF. This chain links TRBV11-2 with TRBJ2-1; 10 bases are a match to TRBD2. Per the germline V gene, CDR1 is SGHAT and CDR2 is FQNNGV. J was trimmed by 1 base and V by 2 bases; bases with no gene match: 2. The CDR3 runs 16 residues.

The chain has TRBV5-1 and TRBJ1-4; 10 bases are a match to TRBD1. The junction had 5 bases not matched to a gene; V was cut back by 5 bases and J by 7 bases. The germline V gene encodes CDR1 SGHRS and CDR2 YFSETQ. CDR3 size: 14 residues. CDR3 in DNA: TGCGCCAGCAGTTTCGGACAGGGGGGTGAAAAACTGTTTTTT. Encoded protein: CASSFGQGGEKLFF.

The gene calls are TRBV9 and TRBJ1-4; 7 nucleotides match TRBD1. CDR3 size: 14 residues. Looked up from germline, CDR1 is SGDLS and CDR2 is YYNGEE. With 4 bases clipped from V and 13 bases from J, the junction kept 13 bases outside the gene matches. CDR3 nucleotides: TGTGCCAGCAGCCCAACACCAGCCCAGGGGGTACTGTTTTTT. It specifies CASSPTPAQGVLFF.

This clone came up once. CDR3 residues: CASTSSGQGSGYTF. DNA for the CDR3: TGTGCCAGCACCTCTTCGGGACAGGGAAGTGGCTACACCTTC. The genes are TRBV7-9 and TRBJ1-2; 9 positions match TRBD1. Germline assignment: CDR1 SEHNR and CDR2 FQNEAQ (reference sequence). V trimming: 7 bases; J trimming: 7 bases; junction bases outside the gene matches: 10. The CDR3 consists of 14 residues.